This record looks at one T cell receptor beta chain sequence and its context. The CDR3 runs to 14 residues. V dropped 4 bases and J dropped 4 bases, with 13 bases sitting between them. The germline V gene has CDR1 MDHEN and CDR2 SYDVKM. This specimen comes from a study of T cell changes during pregnancy in multiple sclerosis. Some clones are missing from TCRdb's copy, which holds only in-frame ones; the method was immunoSEQ multiplex PCR. The table records about 92,000 clones, roughly 90% of them present only once. The genes are TRBV28 and TRBJ1-2; tentatively, D is TRBD1 (6 bases). The sample in question was peripheral blood, obtained in the first trimester of pregnancy. The source of this sequence is a female donor with multiple sclerosis, enrolled in a pregnancy study. The CDR3 protein is CASSSQGPSYGYTF. The CDR3 region has the DNA TGTGCCAGCAGTTCTCAGGGGCCTAGCTATGGCTACACCTTC.